This is a list of T cell receptor beta chains from one sample in a study of T cell responses to AZD1222 COVID-19 vaccine. Method: immunoSEQ multiplex PCR; TCRdb's copy keeps in-frame clones and lacks some. The table shows about 100,000 clones, with about nine tenths occurring only once. The source material was peripheral blood, sampled on day 0 of AZD1222 vaccination. The receptors originated from an adult in good health. Both conserved end residues are part of each CDR3. A D gene is named only where the DNA matches it firmly. A clone size is listed for some rows: how often the clone was seen (once, few, many), or a class if it is expanded.

V gene,J gene,clone size,D gene,CDR3 DNA,CDR3 protein
TRBV28,TRBJ2-5,-,TRBD2,TGTGCCAGCAGCACGGGACTAGCGGGGTTGGGAGAGACCCAGTACTTC,CASSTGLAGLGETQYF
TRBV6-2/TRBV6-3,TRBJ1-1,-,-,TGTGCCAGCAGTTACTATTGGAAAGCTTTCTTT,CASSYYWKAFF
TRBV19,TRBJ2-2,-,-,TGTGCCAGTAGCCCCCCCCAGCGGGCGGGACGGTCTGCCGGGGAGCTGTTTTTT,CASSPPQRAGRSAGELFF
TRBV7-3,TRBJ2-1,-,TRBD2,TGTGCCAGCAGCCCCGGGACTAGCGGGAGGGGACCCTACAATGAGCAGTTCTTC,CASSPGTSGRGPYNEQFF
TRBV7-8,TRBJ2-5,-,TRBD1,TGTGCCAGCAGCATCCGACAGGGTGGGGAGACCCAGTACTTC,CASSIRQGGETQYF
TRBV5-1,TRBJ2-3,once,TRBD2,TGCGCCAGCAGCTTGTCACCTCCTAGCGGGAGGGGCACAGATACGCAGTATTTT,CASSLSPPSGRGTDTQYF
TRBV5-4,TRBJ2-1,once,TRBD2,TGTGCCAGCAGCTTGAGACTAGCGGGAGGGAGCTCCTACAATGAGCAGTTCTTC,CASSLRLAGGSSYNEQFF
TRBV3-1/TRBV3-2,TRBJ1-2,-,-,TGTGCCAGCAGCCAAGGGGAGTTCCGCAGGGCCACCGAGAACTATGGCTACACCTTC,CASSQGEFRRATENYGYTF
TRBV19,TRBJ1-4,-,-,TGTGCCAGTAGTATAGATGGTCCTGGTGGAGTAACTAATGAAAAACTGTTTTTT,CASSIDGPGGVTNEKLFF
TRBV5-1,TRBJ2-4,-,-,TGCGCCAGCAGCTCGAATGAGTTGGGCATTCAGTACTTC,CASSSNELGIQYF
TRBV19,TRBJ2-1,-,-,TGTGCCAGTAGTATATGGGGCGGGATTATGGGTGAGCAGTTCTTC,CASSIWGGIMGEQFF
TRBV1,TRBJ1-3,few,-,TGCACCAGCAGCCAAGGTGAGTCTGGAAACACCATATATTTT,CTSSQGESGNTIYF
TRBV2,TRBJ2-7,-,-,TGTGCCAGCAGTGAAGCCCCATATCTGGACCCACGGGCCTACGAGCAGTACTTC,CASSEAPYLDPRAYEQYF
TRBV28,TRBJ1-4,-,-,TGTGCCAGCAGTTTAGGGGGGGCCAATGAAAAACTGTTTTTT,CASSLGGANEKLFF
TRBV12-3/TRBV12-4,TRBJ1-2,-,-,TGTGCCAGCAGCCTCGGGGCGGGGTATGGCTACACCTTC,CASSLGAGYGYTF
TRBV5-1,TRBJ2-3,-,-,TGCGCCAGCAGCCTAGGACTGGGTAAGGATACGCAGTATTTT,CASSLGLGKDTQYF
TRBV6-5,TRBJ2-4,-,TRBD1,TGTGCCAGCACTCGACAGGGGGGAGTTCTAAACATTCAGTACTTC,CASTRQGGVLNIQYF
TRBV28,TRBJ2-1,once,TRBD2,TGTGCCAGCAGGGGGACTAGCGGGAGGTCTCGCTCCTACAATGAGCAGTTCTTC,CASRGTSGRSRSYNEQFF
TRBV28,TRBJ1-5,-,-,TGTGCCAGCAGTTTAGGTAGGGCAGGGGGCAATCAGCCCCAGCATTTT,CASSLGRAGGNQPQHF
TRBV27,TRBJ2-7,few,-,TGTGCCAGCAGCCATGGCCGCAACCTCCACGAGCAGTACTTC,CASSHGRNLHEQYF
TRBV2,TRBJ1-2,-,TRBD1,TGTGCCAGCACCTTAGACAGGGGAGATGGCTACACCTTC,CASTLDRGDGYTF
TRBV10-3,TRBJ2-1,-,-,TGTGCCATCAGTGATAGGGAGCTGAGGATCAATGAGCAGTTCTTC,CAISDRELRINEQFF
TRBV7-3,TRBJ1-1,-,-,TGTGCCAGCAGCTTAAAGAGGGAAACTGAAGCTTTCTTT,CASSLKRETEAFF
TRBV20-1,TRBJ2-5,once,-,TGCAGTGCTCAGGAGCAAGAGACCCAGTACTTC,CSAQEQETQYF
TRBV6-2/TRBV6-3,TRBJ1-1,-,-,TGTGCCAGCAGTTACGGGGCCGGATACACTGAAGCTTTCTTT,CASSYGAGYTEAFF
TRBV18,TRBJ2-2,once,TRBD2,TGTGCCAGCTCACCAGGACTAGCGGGAGGGCCGGCTGGGGAGCTGTTTTTT,CASSPGLAGGPAGELFF
TRBV11-2,TRBJ1-1,-,-,TGTGCCAGCAGCTCGACGGCGAACACTGAAGCTTTCTTT,CASSSTANTEAFF
TRBV9,TRBJ2-2,-,-,TGTGCCAGCAGCGAGGCCCTTGGGGTCGGGGAGCTGTTTTTT,CASSEALGVGELFF
TRBV18,TRBJ1-1,-,TRBD1,TGTGCCAGCTCACGAGGGACAGGGGAGGGGAACACTGAAGCTTTCTTT,CASSRGTGEGNTEAFF
TRBV19,TRBJ1-6,-,-,TGTGCCAGTAGTATGAAGGCGCCCGGGAGCTCCTATAATTCACCCCTCCACTTT,CASSMKAPGSSYNSPLHF
TRBV11-2,TRBJ2-7,-,-,TGTGCCAGCAGCTTAGTTTCTAGCGCCGACTCCTACGAGCAGTACTTC,CASSLVSSADSYEQYF
TRBV9,TRBJ1-2,few,-,TGTGCCAGCAGCCCCAGCGGGGCAGGGCGGTCCTATGGCTACACCTTC,CASSPSGAGRSYGYTF
TRBV5-1,TRBJ1-2,-,TRBD1,TGCGCCAGCAGCCCGGAGGGGGCTGGCTACACCTTC,CASSPEGAGYTF
TRBV27,TRBJ2-1,-,TRBD2,TGTGCCAGCAGACGCGGGACTAGCGGGAGTGAATACAATGAGCAGTTCTTC,CASRRGTSGSEYNEQFF
TRBV9,TRBJ2-3,-,-,TGTGCCAGCAGCGTAGGATGGGGGTTCACAGATACGCAGTATTTT,CASSVGWGFTDTQYF
TRBV5-4,TRBJ2-7,-,TRBD1,TGTGCCAGCAGTCCTGGGACAGGAGGCTACGAGCAGTACTTC,CASSPGTGGYEQYF
TRBV5-4,TRBJ1-6,-,TRBD1,TGTGCCAGCAGCCCAAACCGGGACAGGGAACCGACCCTCCACTTT,CASSPNRDREPTLHF
TRBV11-2,TRBJ2-7,-,-,TGTGCCAGCAGCTTCGGACTACCCCAGTACGAGCAGTACTTC,CASSFGLPQYEQYF
TRBV9,TRBJ2-1,-,TRBD2,TGTGCCAGCAGCGTAGACGGGAGGTATATCAATGAGCAGTTCTTC,CASSVDGRYINEQFF
TRBV6-4,TRBJ2-2,-,-,TGTGCCAGCAGTGACGGGTGGGAGTCCGGCGGGGAGCTGTTTTTT,CASSDGWESGGELFF
TRBV21-1,TRBJ2-7,-,-,TGTGCCAGCAGCAAAATCCCCGTCTCCTACGAGCAGTACTTT,CASSKIPVSYEQYF
TRBV15,TRBJ1-5,once,TRBD1,TGTGCCACCTTCTCGGGACAGGGGAATCAGCCCCAGCATTTT,CATFSGQGNQPQHF
TRBV25-1,TRBJ2-7,-,TRBD2,TGTGCCATATCCCTGCGGGAGGGCTACGAGCAGTACTTC,CAISLREGYEQYF
TRBV3-1/TRBV3-2,TRBJ1-6,once,-,TGTGCCAGCAGCCAGGGCTTTTATTCACCCCTCCACTTT,CASSQGFYSPLHF
TRBV6-1,TRBJ1-2,once,-,TGTGCCAGCAGAATCGTCCCGGACTCTAGCTACACCTTC,CASRIVPDSSYTF
TRBV10-3,TRBJ1-6,-,-,TGTGCCATGAGGAAAGGGATGGGAAATTCACCCCTCCACTTT,CAMRKGMGNSPLHF
TRBV18,TRBJ2-4,-,TRBD1,TGTGCCAGCTCACCAACGGGACAGCAAGCCAAAAACATTCAGTACTTC,CASSPTGQQAKNIQYF
TRBV28,TRBJ2-3,-,TRBD2,TGTGCCAGCAGTTTGGACCCTACTAGCGGGAGCTGGACAGATACGCAGTATTTT,CASSLDPTSGSWTDTQYF
TRBV4-1,TRBJ2-1,-,TRBD2,TGCGCCAGCAGCCAACCAGGACTAGCGGGAGGGCCTGGGCAGTTCTTC,CASSQPGLAGGPGQFF
TRBV2,TRBJ1-2,few,-,TGTGCCAGCAGTTCCTCTCAGGGGACCGGCTATGGCTACACCTTC,CASSSSQGTGYGYTF
TRBV27,TRBJ1-5,-,TRBD1,TGTGCCAGCAGTTTTGACAGGGATAGCAATCAGCCCCAGCATTTT,CASSFDRDSNQPQHF
TRBV7-2,TRBJ1-5,-,TRBD1,TGTGCCAGCAGCCGTACCGGGACAGGAGATAATCAGCCCCAGCATTTT,CASSRTGTGDNQPQHF
TRBV18,TRBJ2-5,-,-,TGTGCCAGCTCACCAGACACGTGGTACGAGACCCAGTACTTC,CASSPDTWYETQYF
TRBV21-1,TRBJ1-4,-,-,TGTGCCAGCAGCAAAAGTCGACAGCTTGCTAATGAAAAACTGTTTTTT,CASSKSRQLANEKLFF
TRBV10-3,TRBJ2-3,-,TRBD2,TGTGCCATCAGTGAATGGCGGACTAGGTCTACCTCTAGCACAGATACGCAGTATTTT,CAISEWRTRSTSSTDTQYF
TRBV7-9,TRBJ2-7,-,-,TGTGCCAGCAGCTTAGCGGGGCTGGACGAGCAGTACTTC,CASSLAGLDEQYF
TRBV7-9,TRBJ2-2,-,TRBD1,TGTGCCAGCAGCCCCCAGACAGGGATTACAACCGGGGAGCTGTTTTTT,CASSPQTGITTGELFF
TRBV27,TRBJ2-2,-,TRBD2,TGTGCCACCCGGCGGGGGTACGCGAACACCGGGGAGCTGTTTTTT,CATRRGYANTGELFF
TRBV27,TRBJ2-7,-,-,TGCGCGACCCGGCAGGGCTACGAGCAGTACTTC,CATRQGYEQYF